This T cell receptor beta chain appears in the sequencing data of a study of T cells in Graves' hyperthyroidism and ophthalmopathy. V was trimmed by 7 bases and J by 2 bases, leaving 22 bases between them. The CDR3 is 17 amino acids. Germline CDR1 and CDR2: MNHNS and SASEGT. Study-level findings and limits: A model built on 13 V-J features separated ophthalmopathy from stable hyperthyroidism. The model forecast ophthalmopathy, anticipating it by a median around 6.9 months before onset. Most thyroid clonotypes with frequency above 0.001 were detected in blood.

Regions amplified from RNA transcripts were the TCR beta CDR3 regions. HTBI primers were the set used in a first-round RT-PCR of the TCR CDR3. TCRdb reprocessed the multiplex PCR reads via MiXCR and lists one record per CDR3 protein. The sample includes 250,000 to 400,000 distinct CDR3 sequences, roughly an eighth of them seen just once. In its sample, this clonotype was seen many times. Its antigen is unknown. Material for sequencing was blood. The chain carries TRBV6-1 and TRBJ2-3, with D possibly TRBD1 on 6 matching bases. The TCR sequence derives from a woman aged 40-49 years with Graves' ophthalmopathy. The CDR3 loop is CASIIERTDRDTDTQYF. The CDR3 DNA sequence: TGTGCCAGCATAATTGAACGGACGGACAGAGACACAGATACGCAGTATTTT.